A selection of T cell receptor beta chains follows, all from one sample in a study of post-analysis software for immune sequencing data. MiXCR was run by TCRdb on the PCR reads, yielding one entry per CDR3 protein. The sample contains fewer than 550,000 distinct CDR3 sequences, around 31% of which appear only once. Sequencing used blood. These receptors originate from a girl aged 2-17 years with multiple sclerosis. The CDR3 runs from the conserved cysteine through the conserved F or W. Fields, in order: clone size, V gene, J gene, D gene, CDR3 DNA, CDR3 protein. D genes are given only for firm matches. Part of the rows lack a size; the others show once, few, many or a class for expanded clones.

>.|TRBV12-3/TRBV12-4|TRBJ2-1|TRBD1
TGTGCCAGCAGTTTAGTGTTTGGGGACAGAGCAACCTACAATGAGCAGTTCTTC
CASSLVFGDRATYNEQFF
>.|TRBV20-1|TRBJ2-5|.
TGCAGTGCTAGAGTTGGGGTCCAAGAGACCCAGTACTTC
CSARVGVQETQYF
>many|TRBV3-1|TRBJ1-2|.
TGTGCCAGCAGCCATCTCACTTGGAGGGCCTATGGCTACACCTTC
CASSHLTWRAYGYTF
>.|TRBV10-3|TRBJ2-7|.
TGTGCCATCAGTGAGCACCTCAGTTTATCCGAGCAGTACTTC
CAISEHLSLSEQYF
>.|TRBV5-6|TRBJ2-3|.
TGTGCCAGCAGCCATACGTGGGTACGGACAGATACGCAGTATTTT
CASSHTWVRTDTQYF
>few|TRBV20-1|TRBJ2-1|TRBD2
TGCAGTGCCTTCTTAGCGGGGTACAATGAGCAGTTCTTC
CSAFLAGYNEQFF
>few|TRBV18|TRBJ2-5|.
TGTGCCAGCTCACCACCCAGTGAGGAGACCCAGTACTTC
CASSPPSEETQYF
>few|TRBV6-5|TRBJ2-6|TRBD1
TGTGCCAGCAGTCGCACAGGGGCTGGGGCCAACGTCCTGACTTTC
CASSRTGAGANVLTF
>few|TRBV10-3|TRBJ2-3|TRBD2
TGTGCCTACTCAGATGGCGGGGGGGCCGCGGATACGCAGTATTTT
CAYSDGGGAADTQYF
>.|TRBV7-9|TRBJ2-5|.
TGTGCCAGCAGCTTAAGCCCGGAGCAGGAGACCCAGTACTTC
CASSLSPEQETQYF
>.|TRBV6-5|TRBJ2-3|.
TGTGCCAGCAGTTCCATTACAGGGACAGATACGCAGTATTTT
CASSSITGTDTQYF
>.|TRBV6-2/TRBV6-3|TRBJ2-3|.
TGTGCCAGCAACGAAATAGGTGGCCCTAGCACAGATACGCAGTATTTT
CASNEIGGPSTDTQYF
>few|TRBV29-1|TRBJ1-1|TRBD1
TGCAGCGTTGATGAGGACAGGCAAGAGAGGGAAGCTTTCTTT
CSVDEDRQEREAFF
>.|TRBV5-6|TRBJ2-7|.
TGTGCCAGCAGCTTGGGCCCGACGCGTTCCTACGAGCAGTACTTC
CASSLGPTRSYEQYF
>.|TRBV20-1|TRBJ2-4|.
TGCAGTGCCTGGAAGGCGGGGGCCAAAAACATTCAGTACTTC
CSAWKAGAKNIQYF
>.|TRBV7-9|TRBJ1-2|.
TGTGCCAGCAGCTTTGGCCGGATAGGCTACACCTTC
CASSFGRIGYTF
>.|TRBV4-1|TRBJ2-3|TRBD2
TGCGCCAGCAGTCCCGGGACTAGCGGGGGAGATACGCAGTATTTT
CASSPGTSGGDTQYF
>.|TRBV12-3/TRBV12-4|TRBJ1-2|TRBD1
TGTGCCAGCAGTTTAACGACAGGGTTCTATGGCTACACCTTC
CASSLTTGFYGYTF
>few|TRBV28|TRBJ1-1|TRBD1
TGTGCCAGCAGTCAGGGGGACAGGTCGAGGAACACTGAAGCTTTCTTT
CASSQGDRSRNTEAFF
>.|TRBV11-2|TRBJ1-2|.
TGTGCCAGCAGTTCGGGGGGGCCGTATGGCTACACCTTC
CASSSGGPYGYTF
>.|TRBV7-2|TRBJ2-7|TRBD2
TGTGCCAGCAGCTTCCCGGCTGGGGGACTAGCCTCTGCTCAGCAGTACTTC
CASSFPAGGLASAQQYF
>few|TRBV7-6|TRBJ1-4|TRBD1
TGTGCCAGCAGTCGTACAGGGGGCTCTAATGAAAAACTGTTTTTT
CASSRTGGSNEKLFF
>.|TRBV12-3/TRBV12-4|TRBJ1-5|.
TGTGCCAGCTGGCCCGGGACGGGCAATCAGCCCCAGCATTTT
CASWPGTGNQPQHF
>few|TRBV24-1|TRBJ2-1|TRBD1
TGTGCCACCAGTGCGTCCGATGGCTCGGGACAGGGTAACAATGAGCAGTTCTTC
CATSASDGSGQGNNEQFF